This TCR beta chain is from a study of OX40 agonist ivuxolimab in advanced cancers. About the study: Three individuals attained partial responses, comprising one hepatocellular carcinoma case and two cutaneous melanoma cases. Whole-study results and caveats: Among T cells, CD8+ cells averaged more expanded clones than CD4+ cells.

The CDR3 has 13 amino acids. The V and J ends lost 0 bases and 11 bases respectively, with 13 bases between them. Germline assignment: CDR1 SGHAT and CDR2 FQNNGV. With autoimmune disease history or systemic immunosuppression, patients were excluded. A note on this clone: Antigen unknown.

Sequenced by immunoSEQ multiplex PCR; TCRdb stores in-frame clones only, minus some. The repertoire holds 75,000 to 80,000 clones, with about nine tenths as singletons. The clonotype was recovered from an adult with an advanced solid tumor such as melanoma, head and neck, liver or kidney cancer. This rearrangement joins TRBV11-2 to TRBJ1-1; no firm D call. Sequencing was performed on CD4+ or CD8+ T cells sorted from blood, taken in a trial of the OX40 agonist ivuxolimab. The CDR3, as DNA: TGTGCCAGCAGCTTAGATTTGAGGGCCTTGGCTTTCTTT. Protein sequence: CASSLDLRALAFF.